The sequence of this T cell receptor beta chain was determined in a study of CD8+ T cells in alopecia areata. The treatment: oral pan-JAK inhibitor, 5-10 mg twice daily. The CDR3 is 11 residues long. Germline CDR1 is SNHLY and CDR2 is FYNNEI. The sequencing template was cDNA reverse transcribed from extracted RNA. Some clones are missing from TCRdb's copy, which holds only in-frame ones; the method was immunoSEQ multiplex PCR. The repertoire includes roughly 76,000 clones, approximately 30% of them detected once, and about 15% sits in the top ten. This clone came up once. Sequenced material: CD8+ T cells sorted from blood, taken at week 4, from a patient treated with tofacitinib. The V and J genes are TRBV2 and TRBJ2-7; D may be TRBD1 or TRBD2 (5 bases each). This TCR derives from a human donor with alopecia areata. CDR3 DNA: TGTGCTTCCAGTCGGGGACCCGAGCAGTACTTC. It specifies CASSRGPEQYF.